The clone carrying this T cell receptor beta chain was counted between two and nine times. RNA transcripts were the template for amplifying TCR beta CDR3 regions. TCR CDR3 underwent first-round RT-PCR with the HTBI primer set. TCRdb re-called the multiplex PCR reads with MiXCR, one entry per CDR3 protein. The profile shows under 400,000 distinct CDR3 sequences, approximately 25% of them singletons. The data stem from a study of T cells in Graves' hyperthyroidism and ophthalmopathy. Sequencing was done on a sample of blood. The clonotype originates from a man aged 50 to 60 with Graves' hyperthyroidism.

CDR3 coding DNA: TGTGCCACCAGTGATGGGGACAGGGGCCATCGGTTGGATACGCAGTATTTT. Translated, it gives CATSDGDRGHRLDTQYF. The J gene is TRBJ2-3, the V gene TRBV24-1, with TRBD1 matching over 10 bases. CDR1 and CDR2 from the germline V gene are KGHDR and SFDVKD. The CDR3 sequence is 17 residues long. V was pared by 3 bases and J by 6 bases, with 11 bases of the junction left unmatched.